Each of the 28 T cell receptor beta chains below was sequenced from the same sample in a study of blood T cell repertoires in COVID-19. Sequencing used immunoSEQ multiplex PCR; TCRdb keeps in-frame clones, though not all of them. The profile covers fewer than 350,000 clones, with roughly 90% appearing a single time and 5% to 5.5% taken by the ten largest. Sequences were obtained from PBMCs or T cells enriched from blood (not recorded which). These receptor sequences come from a man aged 55-75 years who had recovered from COVID-19.

The chain has TRBV25-1 and TRBJ1-4; 9 nucleotides agree with TRBD1. V dropped 3 bases and J dropped 7; count of bases not matched to a gene: 6. The CDR3 runs to 15 residues. The germline V gene encodes CDR1 MGHDK and CDR2 SYGVNS. CDR3 bases: TGTGCCAGCAGTGACCCGGGACAGGGAAGTGAAAAACTGTTTTTT. It specifies CASSDPGQGSEKLFF.

The V and J genes are TRBV28 and TRBJ1-5; D perhaps matches TRBD1 (5 bases). Per the germline V gene, CDR1 is MDHEN and CDR2 is SYDVKM. CDR3 length: 15 amino acids. V lost 5 bases to trimming and J lost 7 bases, with 18 bases between them. The CDR3 spells CASSPYGTSTQPQHF. CDR3 nucleotide sequence: TGTGCCAGCAGTCCATACGGGACTTCGACCCAGCCCCAGCATTTT.

This clone was detected once. The chain is built from TRBV4-3 and TRBJ2-3, with 10 bases that match TRBD2. V shed 0 bases, J shed 8 bases, and the junction held 11 bases outside the gene matches. The germline V gene has CDR1 LGHNA and CDR2 YSLEER. The CDR3 runs to 17 residues. The CDR3 sequence is CASSQESYLLAGVTQYF. CDR3 DNA: TGCGCCAGCAGCCAAGAGAGCTACCTGCTAGCGGGAGTTACGCAGTATTTT.

The chain has TRBV11-1 and TRBJ2-5, with a possible D match to TRBD1 (5 bases). The CDR3 is made up of 15 amino acids. The V gene lost 2 bases and the J gene lost 1 base, with 11 bases spanning the gap. Germline CDR1 and CDR2: SGHAT and FQDESV (reference sequence). The CDR3 sequence: CASSLPGHFQETQYF. Written as DNA, the CDR3 is TGTGCCAGCAGCTTACCTGGACACTTCCAAGAGACCCAGTACTTC.

The V gene is TRBV27, the J gene TRBJ2-6; D may be TRBD2 (6 bases). The CDR3 is 17 residues long. CDR1 MNHEY and CDR2 SMNVEV come from the germline V gene (reference sequence). Deletions cut 10 bases from V and 3 bases from J, with 22 bases between. The CDR3 here is CAMPCGETGGGANVLTF. In nucleotides, the CDR3 is TGTGCCATGCCCTGCGGGGAAACGGGTGGTGGGGCCAACGTCCTGACTTTC.

The V call is TRBV5-1, the J call TRBJ2-5; 11 nucleotides align to TRBD1. This CDR3 is 12 amino acids long. CDR1 SGHRS and CDR2 YFSETQ come from the germline V gene. V lost 4 bases to trimming and J lost 12 bases; unmatched junction nucleotides: 5. As DNA, the CDR3 is TGCGCCAGCAGCATCGGACAGGGGGCCGAGTACTTC. Translation: CASSIGQGAEYF.

The chain is built from TRBV7-3 and TRBJ2-7, with D possibly matching TRBD2 (5 bases). The CDR3 length is 15 residues. Germline loops: CDR1 SGHTA, CDR2 FQGTGA. The V end lost 2 bases, the J end lost 7 bases, and 18 bases lay between the germline ends. Here the CDR3 reads CASSLGNSPTGEQYF. The CDR3 nucleotides read TGTGCCAGCAGCTTAGGTAACAGCCCCACGGGGGAGCAGTACTTC.

The CDR3 here is CASSLGGISYEQYF. The CDR3 coding sequence is TGTGCCAGCAGCCTGGGGGGGATCTCCTACGAGCAGTACTTC. This chain connects TRBV28 to TRBJ2-7; 7 bases line up with TRBD2. The CDR3 spans 14 residues. CDR1 is MDHEN and CDR2 is SYDVKM in the germline V gene. V shed 6 bases, J shed 0 bases, and the junction held 5 bases outside the gene matches.

The rearrangement links TRBV27 to TRBJ1-2, with 9 bases identical to TRBD1. J lost 6 bases, V lost 6 bases, and 11 bases had no gene match. The CDR3 is 15 amino acids. Germline V gene lookup returns CDR1 MNHEY and CDR2 SMNVEV (reference sequence). This CDR3 is CASSRTGDGSDGYTF. CDR3 coding DNA: TGTGCCAGCAGCAGGACAGGGGATGGCTCGGATGGCTACACCTTC.

This clone was found once. This rearrangement joins TRBV2 to TRBJ1-2, with TRBD1 as a possible D gene (6 bases). This CDR3 is 13 amino acids long. Germline V gene lookup returns CDR1 SNHLY and CDR2 FYNNEI. Trimming pared 9 bases from V and 3 bases from J, leaving 14 bases between. The CDR3 sequence: CASIQYRDYGYTF. CDR3 sequence (DNA): TGTGCCAGTATACAATACAGGGACTATGGCTACACCTTC. The full variable domain, its missing parts supplied by reference TRBV2 and TRBJ1-2, is EPEVTQTPSHQVTQMGQEVILRCVPISNHLYFYWYRQILGQKVEFLVSFYNNEISEKSEIFDDQFSVERPDGSNFTLKIRSTKLEDSAMYFCASIQYRDYGYTFGSGTRLTVV.

This rearrangement joins TRBV6-5 to TRBJ1-4; D ambiguous. This CDR3 has 15 amino acids. Germline V gene sequence: CDR1 MNHEY, CDR2 SVGAGI. The ends were cut back, 5 bases at V and 4 bases at J, with 14 bases in the middle. In DNA, the CDR3 is TGTGCCAGCAGTCCTGAGAGGACTTATAATGAAAAACTGTTTTTT. Protein product: CASSPERTYNEKLFF.

The CDR3 loop is CASSRGTGQETQYF. The CDR3, as DNA: TGCGCCAGCAGCCGAGGGACAGGACAAGAGACCCAGTACTTC. The chain carries TRBV5-1 and TRBJ2-5; 8 nucleotides align to TRBD1. This CDR3 has 14 residues. V shed 4 bases, J shed 2 bases, and the junction held 4 bases outside the gene matches. Germline CDR1 SGHRS, CDR2 YFSETQ.

This chain joins TRBV28 and TRBJ2-1, with 8 bases aligning to TRBD2. This CDR3 contains 16 residues. V was pared by 9 bases and J by 8 bases, with 18 bases of the junction left unmatched. Germline V CDR1 and CDR2: MDHEN, SYDVKM. The DNA of the CDR3 is TGTGCCAGTATGTCGGTCGGGAGGGCCGGGAACGATGAGCAGTTCTTC. As protein: CASMSVGRAGNDEQFF.

This clone has just one count. The chain uses TRBV5-1 and TRBJ1-1; D not certain. The CDR3 runs 14 residues. The germline V gene has CDR1 SGHRS and CDR2 YFSETQ. V lost 0 bases and J lost 8, with 14 bases in between. In DNA form, the CDR3 reads TGCGCCAGCAGCTTGGAAGTGTACCAGGCGGAAGCTTTCTTT. It translates to CASSLEVYQAEAFF.

This clone showed up just a few times. This rearrangement joins TRBV28 to TRBJ1-2; 8 bases align to TRBD1. Germline loops: CDR1 MDHEN, CDR2 SYDVKM. J lost 4 bases, V lost 4 bases, and 14 bases had no gene match. The CDR3 contains 17 residues. CDR3 DNA sequence: TGTGCCAGCAGTTCACCAAATCACCTGGACAGGGCCTATGGCTACACCTTC. This encodes CASSSPNHLDRAYGYTF.

This sequence joins TRBV6-2 or TRBV6-3 and TRBJ1-5; TRBD1 matches at 8 bases. V shed 2 bases and J 3 bases; nucleotides not matched to a gene: 18. The CDR3 consists of 20 residues. Germline V CDR1 and CDR2: MNHEY, SVGEGT. CDR3 sequence: CASSYDRRGQGGPANQPQHF. The CDR3 DNA follows: TGTGCCAGCAGTTACGATCGTCGCGGACAGGGTGGCCCCGCCAATCAGCCCCAGCATTTT.

The rearrangement links TRBV27 to TRBJ2-7; 7 nucleotides line up with TRBD2. This CDR3 has 16 residues. From germline, CDR1 is MNHEY and CDR2 SMNVEV (reference sequence). Trimming at V came to 8 bases and at J to 2 bases, leaving 15 bases not matched to a gene. CDR3 nucleotide sequence: TGTGCCAGCTTTTCGACCGGGGGGAGACCCCCCTACGAGCAGTACTTC. This gives the protein CASFSTGGRPPYEQYF.

In the case of this clone: One end of the junction does not line up with germline, which may come from a read error. The chain couples TRBV25-1 to TRBJ1-1; D gene uncertain. Germline CDR1 is MGHDK and CDR2 is SYGVNS. The CDR3 is 11 residues long. The CDR3 coding sequence is TGTGCCAGCCGATCGGGTGCACAACCAACTTTT. The encoded protein is CASRSGAQPTF.

This clone was seen a few times. This sequence joins TRBV19 and TRBJ1-2; a weak D match, TRBD1 (5 bases). The CDR3 is 16 residues long. V lost 6 bases and J lost 3, with 20 bases in between. The germline V gene has CDR1 LNHDA and CDR2 SQIVND (reference sequence). Here the CDR3 reads CASRNISRGRHYGYTF. In DNA form, the CDR3 reads TGTGCCAGTAGGAATATCTCGCGGGGACGGCACTATGGCTACACCTTC.

The gene calls are TRBV30 and TRBJ1-6; 12 bases fit TRBD1. Germline V gives CDR1 GTSNPN, CDR2 SVGIG (reference sequence). The CDR3 length is 12 residues. Trimming took 7 bases from V and 9 from J; bases not matched to a gene: 1. The CDR3 protein is CALGQGASPLHF. The CDR3 nucleotides are TGTGCCTTGGGACAGGGGGCTTCACCCCTCCACTTT.

V gene TRBV5-4 combines with J gene TRBJ2-1, with 8 bases identical to TRBD2. CDR1 is SGHNT, CDR2 YYREEE, per germline (reference sequence). Unmatched junction bases numbered 6, after V lost 5 bases and J lost 2 bases. CDR3 size: 15 residues. The CDR3 bases are TGTGCCAGCAGAAAAACGGGACTAGCCTACAATGAGCAGTTCTTC. It codes for CASRKTGLAYNEQFF.

The chain combines TRBV2 with TRBJ1-5; D is undetermined. Germline-derived CDR1 and CDR2 are SNHLY and FYNNEI. V gave up 8 bases and J gave up 6 bases, with 17 bases separating them. This CDR3 has 14 amino acids. CDR3 amino acids: CASDETPEGQPQHF. The CDR3 DNA reads TGTGCCAGCGATGAGACCCCGGAGGGTCAGCCCCAGCATTTT. Variable domain in full (rest from reference TRBV2 and TRBJ1-5): EPEVTQTPSHQVTQMGQEVILRCVPISNHLYFYWYRQILGQKVEFLVSFYNNEISEKSEIFDDQFSVERPDGSNFTLKIRSTKLEDSAMYFCASDETPEGQPQHFGDGTRLSIL.

This chain connects TRBV5-1 to TRBJ2-1; no clear D. CDR1 and CDR2 from the germline V gene are SGHRS and YFSETQ. Trimming shortened V by 4 bases and J by 0 bases, and 14 bases separated the two germline ends. CDR3 size: 16 residues. In DNA, the CDR3 is TGCGCCAGCAGCCCCTTGTCGCGAAGCTCCTACAATGAGCAGTTCTTC. Its translation: CASSPLSRSSYNEQFF. The complete variable domain, with remaining parts taken from reference TRBV5-1 and TRBJ2-1, reads KAGVTQTPRYLIKTRGQQVTLSCSPISGHRSVSWYQQTPGQGLQFLFEYFSETQRNKGNFPGRFSGRQFSNSRSEMNVSTLELGDSALYLCASSPLSRSSYNEQFFGPGTRLTVL.

The chain joins TRBV7-2 to TRBJ1-2; TRBD1 agrees at 8 bases. Germline trimming cut 1 base from V and 11 bases from J; bases unmatched to any gene: 9. The CDR3 length is 14 residues. The germline V gene encodes CDR1 SGHTA and CDR2 FQGNSA. Written as DNA, the CDR3 is TGTGCCAGCAGCTTAGATAGTCAGGGGGCGGGGTACACCTTC. As protein: CASSLDSQGAGYTF.

The V call is TRBV28, the J call TRBJ2-2; D gene uncertain. The CDR3 contains 12 residues. CDR1 is MDHEN, CDR2 SYDVKM, per germline. Trimming removed 3 bases at V and 7 bases at J, with 6 bases between. CDR3 DNA sequence: TGTGCCAGCAGTTTTAGAATCGGGGAGCTGTTTTTT. Translated: CASSFRIGELFF.

The V and J genes are TRBV23-1 and TRBJ2-7; 7 nucleotides line up with TRBD1. TRBV23-1 is an ORF; its function is uncertain. Trimming cost V 2 bases and J 3 bases; bases outside gene matches: 13. This CDR3 has 17 amino acids. The CDR3 DNA is TGCGCCAGCAGTCAAAGAAAGGGGGCGCGGGCTAACTACGAGCAGTACTTC. Translated: CASSQRKGARANYEQYF.

As for this clone: This specimen includes other DNA sequences encoding the same CDR3. CDR3: CASSLDRGNEQFF. CDR3 DNA: TGCGCCAGCAGCTTGGACAGGGGCAATGAGCAGTTCTTC. This sequence joins TRBV5-1 and TRBJ2-1, with 7 bases identical to TRBD1. Per germline, CDR1 SGHRS and CDR2 YFSETQ. J was trimmed by 6 bases and V by 0 bases; bases with no gene match: 0. The CDR3 has 13 residues.

This clone has only one observation. The chain is built from TRBV29-1 and TRBJ2-7; the match to TRBD1 covers 9 bases. The CDR3 spans 14 residues. V lost 3 bases to trimming and J lost 3 bases; unmatched junction nucleotides: 6. Germline V gives CDR1 SQVTM, CDR2 ANQGSEA. This CDR3 reads CSVDIGGQGYEQYF. Written as DNA, the CDR3 is TGCAGCGTTGACATAGGGGGACAGGGCTACGAGCAGTACTTC.